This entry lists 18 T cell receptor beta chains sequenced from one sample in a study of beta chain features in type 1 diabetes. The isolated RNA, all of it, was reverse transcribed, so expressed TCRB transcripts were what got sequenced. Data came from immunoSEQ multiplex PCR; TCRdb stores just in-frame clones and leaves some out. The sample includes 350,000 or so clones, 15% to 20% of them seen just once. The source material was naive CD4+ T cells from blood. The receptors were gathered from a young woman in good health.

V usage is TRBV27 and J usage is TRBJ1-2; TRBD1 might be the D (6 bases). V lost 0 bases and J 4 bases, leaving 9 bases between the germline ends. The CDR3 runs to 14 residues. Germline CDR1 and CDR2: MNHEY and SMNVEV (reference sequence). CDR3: CASSLSMGAYGYTF. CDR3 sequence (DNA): TGTGCCAGCAGTTTATCAATGGGGGCCTATGGCTACACCTTC.

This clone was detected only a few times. The CDR3 sequence is CASSPGQSYSNQPQHF. The CDR3 nucleotides are TGCGCCAGCAGCCCGGGACAGAGTTATAGCAATCAGCCCCAGCATTTT. The gene calls are TRBV4-1 and TRBJ1-5, with 7 bases fitting TRBD1. V gave up 4 bases and J gave up 0 bases; unmatched junction bases: 6. Germline V gene lookup returns CDR1 MGHRA and CDR2 YSYEKL. The CDR3 sequence is 16 residues long.

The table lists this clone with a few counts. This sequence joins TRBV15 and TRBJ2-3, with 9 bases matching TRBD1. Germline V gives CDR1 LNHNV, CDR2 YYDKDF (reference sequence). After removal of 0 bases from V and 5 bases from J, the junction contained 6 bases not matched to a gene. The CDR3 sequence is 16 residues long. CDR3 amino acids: CATSREPTGGEDTQYF. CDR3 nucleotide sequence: TGTGCCACCAGCAGAGAGCCGACAGGGGGGGAAGATACGCAGTATTTT. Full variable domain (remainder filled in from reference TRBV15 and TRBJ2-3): DAMVIQNPRYQVTQFGKPVTLSCSQTLNHNVMYWYQQKSSQAPKLLFHYYDKDFNNEADTPDNFQSRRPNTSFCFLDIRSPGLGDTAMYLCATSREPTGGEDTQYFGPGTRLTVL.

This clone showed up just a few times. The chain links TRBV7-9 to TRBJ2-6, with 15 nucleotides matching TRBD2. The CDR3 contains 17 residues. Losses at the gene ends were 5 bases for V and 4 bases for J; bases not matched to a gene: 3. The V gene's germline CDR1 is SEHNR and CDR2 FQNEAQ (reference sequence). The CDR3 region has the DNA TGTGCCAGCAGCCCCGGGACTAGCGGGAGGGGGGCCAACGTCCTGACTTTC. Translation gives CASSPGTSGRGANVLTF.

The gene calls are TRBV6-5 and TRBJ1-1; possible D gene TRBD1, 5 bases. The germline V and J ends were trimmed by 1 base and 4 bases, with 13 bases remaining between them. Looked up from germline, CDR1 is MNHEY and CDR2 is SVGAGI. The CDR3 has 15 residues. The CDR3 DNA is TGTGCCAGCAGTTACTGGGGGGGGTCGGGCACTGAAGCTTTCTTT. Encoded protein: CASSYWGGSGTEAFF.

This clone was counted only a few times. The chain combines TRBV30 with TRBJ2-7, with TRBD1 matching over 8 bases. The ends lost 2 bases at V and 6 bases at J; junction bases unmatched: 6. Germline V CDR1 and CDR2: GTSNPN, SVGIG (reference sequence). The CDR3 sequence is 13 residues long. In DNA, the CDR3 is TGTGCCTGGAGTCCTGCAGGGGGCTCCGAGCAGTACTTC. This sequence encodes CAWSPAGGSEQYF.

The CDR3 here is CASSSSGGEQYF. DNA for the CDR3: TGTGCCAGCAGCTCGTCAGGGGGCGAGCAGTACTTC. The J gene is TRBJ2-7, the V gene TRBV7-9; 7 positions match TRBD1. The CDR3 is 12 residues long. Germline-derived CDR1 and CDR2 are SEHNR and FQNEAQ (reference sequence). The V and J ends lost 4 bases and 6 bases, in that order; junction bases with no gene match: 3. Using reference TRBV7-9 and TRBJ2-7 for the parts outside the CDR3, the full variable domain is DTGVSQNPRHKITKRGQNVTFRCDPISEHNRLYWYRQTLGQGPEFLTYFQNEAQLEKSRLLSDRFSAERPKGSFSTLEIQRTEQGDSAMYLCASSSSGGEQYFGPGTRLTVT.

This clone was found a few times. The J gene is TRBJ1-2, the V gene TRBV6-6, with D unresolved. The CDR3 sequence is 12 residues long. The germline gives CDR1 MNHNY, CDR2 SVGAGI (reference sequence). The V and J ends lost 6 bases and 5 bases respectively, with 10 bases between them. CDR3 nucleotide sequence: TGTGCCAGCAGGGGAGGAGGGTATGGCTACACCTTC. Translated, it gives CASRGGGYGYTF.

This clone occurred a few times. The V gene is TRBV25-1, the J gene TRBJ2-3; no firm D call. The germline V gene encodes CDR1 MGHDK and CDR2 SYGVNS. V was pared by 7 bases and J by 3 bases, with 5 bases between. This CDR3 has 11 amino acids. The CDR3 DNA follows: TGTGCCAGCACAACTACAGATACGCAGTATTTT. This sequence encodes CASTTTDTQYF.

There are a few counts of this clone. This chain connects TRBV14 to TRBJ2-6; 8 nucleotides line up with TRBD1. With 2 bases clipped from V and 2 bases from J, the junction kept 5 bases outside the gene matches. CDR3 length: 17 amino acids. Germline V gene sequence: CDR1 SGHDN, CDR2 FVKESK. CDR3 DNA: TGTGCCAGCAGCCAATGGCAGGGGGCGCCTGGGGCCAACGTCCTGACTTTC. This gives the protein CASSQWQGAPGANVLTF. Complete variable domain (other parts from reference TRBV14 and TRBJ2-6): EAGVTQFPSHSVIEKGQTVTLRCDPISGHDNLYWYRRVMGKEIKFLLHFVKESKQDESGMPNNRFLAERTGGTYSTLKVQPAELEDSGVYFCASSQWQGAPGANVLTFGAGSRLTVL.

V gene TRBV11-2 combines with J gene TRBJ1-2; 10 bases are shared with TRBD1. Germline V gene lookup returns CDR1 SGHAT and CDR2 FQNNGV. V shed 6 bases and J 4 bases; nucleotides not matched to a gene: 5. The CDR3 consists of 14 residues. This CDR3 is CASRGQGTGYGYTF. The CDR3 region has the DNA TGTGCCAGCAGGGGACAGGGGACAGGCTATGGCTACACCTTC.

The CDR3 loop is CASMQGQGRDEQYF. The CDR3 nucleotides are TGTGCCAGCATGCAAGGACAGGGTAGGGACGAGCAGTACTTC. This chain joins TRBV6-5 and TRBJ2-7; 8 positions match TRBD1. J gave up 5 bases and V 7 bases, and 10 bases lay outside the gene matches. The CDR3 totals 14 residues. Germline CDR1 reads MNHEY; CDR2 reads SVGAGI.

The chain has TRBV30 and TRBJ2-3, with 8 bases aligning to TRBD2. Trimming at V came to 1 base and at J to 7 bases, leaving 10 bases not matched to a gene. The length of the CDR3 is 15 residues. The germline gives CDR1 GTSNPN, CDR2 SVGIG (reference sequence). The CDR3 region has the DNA TGTGCCTGGAGTGGGACTAGCTCGTACGTGTATACGCAGTATTTT. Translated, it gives CAWSGTSSYVYTQYF.

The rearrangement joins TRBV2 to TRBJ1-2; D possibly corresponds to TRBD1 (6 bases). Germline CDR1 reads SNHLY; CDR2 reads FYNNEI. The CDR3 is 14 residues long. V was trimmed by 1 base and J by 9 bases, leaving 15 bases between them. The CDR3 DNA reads TGTGCCAGCAGTGAAGATTACGGGGGGCGCAGCTACACCTTC. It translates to CASSEDYGGRSYTF.

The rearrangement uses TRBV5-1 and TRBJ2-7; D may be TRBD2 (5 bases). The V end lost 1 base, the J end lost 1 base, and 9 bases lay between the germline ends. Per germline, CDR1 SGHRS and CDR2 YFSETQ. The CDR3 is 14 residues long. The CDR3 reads CASSLNGISYEQYF. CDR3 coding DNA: TGCGCCAGCAGCTTGAACGGGATTTCCTACGAGCAGTACTTC.

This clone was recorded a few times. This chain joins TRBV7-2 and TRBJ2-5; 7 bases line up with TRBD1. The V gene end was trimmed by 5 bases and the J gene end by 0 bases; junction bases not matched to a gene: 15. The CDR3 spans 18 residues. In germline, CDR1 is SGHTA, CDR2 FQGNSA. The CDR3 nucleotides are TGTGCCAGCAGCCCCCGAAGGGGGCAGACCAAGTACCAAGAGACCCAGTACTTC. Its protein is CASSPRRGQTKYQETQYF.

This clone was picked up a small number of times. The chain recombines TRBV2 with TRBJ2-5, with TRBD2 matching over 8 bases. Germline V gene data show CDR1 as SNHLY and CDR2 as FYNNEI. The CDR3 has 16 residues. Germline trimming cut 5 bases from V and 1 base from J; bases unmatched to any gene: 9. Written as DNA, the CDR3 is TGTGCCAGCAGTCCTACGACGGGAGGGTCCCAAGAGACCCAGTACTTC. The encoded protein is CASSPTTGGSQETQYF.

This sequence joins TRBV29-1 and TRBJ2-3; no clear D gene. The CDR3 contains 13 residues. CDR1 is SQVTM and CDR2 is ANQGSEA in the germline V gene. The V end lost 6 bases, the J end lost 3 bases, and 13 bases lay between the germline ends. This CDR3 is CSVFRLVTDTQYF. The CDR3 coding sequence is TGCAGCGTCTTCAGACTGGTTACAGATACGCAGTATTTT.